This record looks at one TCR beta chain sequence and its context. This clone's antigen is unknown. The record has no base qualities; no much larger clone is one base away. The CDR3 measures 14 amino acids from cysteine to phenylalanine. Only the CDR3 DNA stays, 42 bases, in frame from base 1. The junction shows trimming of 3 bases on V and 4 bases on J, and the gene matches do not reach 4 bases of it. From the germline V gene (reference sequence), CDR1 is LNHDA and CDR2 is SQIVND. CD8 naive samples were CD45RO-negative cells positively selected for CCR7, giving a CD45RA+CCR7+ population that excluded TemRA cells. Donors were healthy HIV-negative adults with no recently reported acute infections or vaccinations. All donors were Caucasian adults living in Nashville, Tennessee, USA. After blood collection by leukapheresis, PBMCs were isolated using Ficoll-Histopaque density gradient centrifugation and then cryopreserved in the vapor phase of liquid nitrogen. Analytical flow cytometry was used to check the purity and quantity of every magnetically sorted T cell population. Genomic DNA was isolated from each sorted fraction and quantified by UV absorbance on a Nanodrop 2000c.

This entry comes from a study of shared clonotypes between healthy human individuals (dated by TCRdb to about 2020). Background for the entire study: A few men and a couple of women, aged 18 to 49 years, made up the cohort. For each donor, three plates each were used for CD4 naive and CD4 memory, two plates were used for CD8 naive, and one plate was used for CD8 memory. To estimate repertoire size and how much clonotype sharing occurs between individuals, the study deeply sequenced the blood TCR repertoires of five healthy adults. Libraries were prepared and TCR repertoires were sequenced by different laboratories using diverse techniques, in order to increase sequencing depth and limit assay-specific biases. Leukapheresis yielded between about 0.94 and 9 billion PBMCs per donor.

TCR CDR3 regions were amplified from genomic DNA by multiplex PCR using the deep immunoSEQ assay. Extracted genomic DNA from each cell subset was spread evenly across all wells of several immunoSEQ 96-well plates, with each plate serving as a replicate. For sorted subsets, 200 to 250 ng genomic DNA, equal to 30,000 or so T cell genomes, was loaded into each replicate PCR. Purified libraries were quantified with a Qubit 3.0 fluorometer, sized on a Bioanalyzer 2100, and re-quantified with the KAPA Library Quantification kit. A separate single-read 150-cycle Illumina NextSeq 550 flow cell was used to sequence each immunoSEQ 96-well plate. The original pipeline was this. Because only junctional sequences without quality scores were contained in the immunoSEQ output, filtering matching that applied to full-length reads could not be performed. Sequences were annotated with PyIR, a Python wrapper for IgBLAST v1.9, and V/J genes and CDR3 were assigned using IMGT germline references. Any read was removed if the V/J assignment was weak (E-value above 1e-6), the CDR3 was missing, or the read contained stop codons, out-of-frame junctions, or ambiguous translated residues. V3J clonotypes were defined by identical inferred V gene, J gene, and CDR3 amino acid sequence. The percentage overlap between two repertoires was calculated by dividing the number of shared unique clonotypes by the size of the smaller repertoire. Repertoire richness was assessed with RTK rarefaction, the Chao1 estimator, and Recon v2.1 estimates of unobserved clonotypes. OLGA was used to compute generation probabilities for all TCRbeta clonotypes that the gDNA method yielded from several donors. In TCRdb, the immuneACCESS table is reduced to in-frame sequences with V and J assigned. These tables do not hold every clone; where another copy was compared, an unresolved V gene accounts for under half, and the others remain unexplained. V and J calls and clone size come straight from that table; D and trimming were deduced from the DNA. This sample comprises roughly 810,000 clones, 96% of them detected only once. Less than 0.25% of the sample is in the top ten clones.

Study-wide conclusions, independent of this receptor: Pairwise subsampling led to the expectation that sequencing depth would affect the degree of clonotype sharing among donors. Larger estimated clonotype richness was generally found for naive subsets than for memory subsets. The genetic and exposure-history diversity represented was limited by the small number of donors. Sharing across a few donors was observed for about 5% of naive CD4, 3% to 3.5% of naive CD8, over 2% of memory CD4, and 0.4% of memory CD8 clonotypes. Higher generation probabilities were observed for clonotypes shared by all four sorted-subset donors than for non-shared clonotypes. Incomplete sequencing was indicated by rarefaction of sorted-subset datasets, despite the large sequencing depth. Only blood was sampled, and tissue TCR repertoires likely differ from those in blood.

The V gene is TRBV19 and the J gene is TRBJ2-7, with TRBD2 identical over 9 junction bases. The clonotype was recovered from a man aged 30-40 years in good health. Sequencing was done on a sample of naive CD8+ T cells sorted from blood. The meaning of the sample's cell subset or site label: CD45RA+CCR7+. The encoded CDR3 is CASSILSGRYEQYF. The nucleotide sequence is TGTGCCAGTAGTATCTTGAGCGGGAGGTACGAGCAGTACTTC.